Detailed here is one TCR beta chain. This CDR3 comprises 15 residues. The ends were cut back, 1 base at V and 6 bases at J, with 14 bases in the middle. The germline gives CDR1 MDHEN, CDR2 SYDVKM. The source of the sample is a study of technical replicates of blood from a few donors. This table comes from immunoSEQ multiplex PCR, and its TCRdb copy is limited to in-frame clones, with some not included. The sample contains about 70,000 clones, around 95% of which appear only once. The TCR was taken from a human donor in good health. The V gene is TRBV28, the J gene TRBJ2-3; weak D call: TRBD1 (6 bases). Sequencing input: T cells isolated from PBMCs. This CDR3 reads CASSLLRAGEDTQYF. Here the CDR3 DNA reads TGTGCCAGCAGTTTATTGAGGGCAGGGGAGGATACGCAGTATTTT.